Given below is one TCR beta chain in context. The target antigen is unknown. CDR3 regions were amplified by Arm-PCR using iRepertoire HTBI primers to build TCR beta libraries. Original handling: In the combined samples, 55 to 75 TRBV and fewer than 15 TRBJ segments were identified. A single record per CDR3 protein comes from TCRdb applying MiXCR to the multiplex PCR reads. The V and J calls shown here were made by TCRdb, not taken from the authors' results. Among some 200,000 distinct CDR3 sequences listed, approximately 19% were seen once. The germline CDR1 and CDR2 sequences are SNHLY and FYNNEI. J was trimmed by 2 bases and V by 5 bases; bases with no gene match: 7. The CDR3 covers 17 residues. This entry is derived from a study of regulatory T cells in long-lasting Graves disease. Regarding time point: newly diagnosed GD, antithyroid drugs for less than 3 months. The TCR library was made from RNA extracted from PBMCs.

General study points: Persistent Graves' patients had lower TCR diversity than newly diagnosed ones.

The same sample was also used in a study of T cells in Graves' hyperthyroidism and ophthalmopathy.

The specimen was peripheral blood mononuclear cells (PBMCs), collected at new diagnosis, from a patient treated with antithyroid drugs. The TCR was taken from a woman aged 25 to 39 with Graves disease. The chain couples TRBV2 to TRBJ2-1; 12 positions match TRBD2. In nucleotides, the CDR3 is TGTGCCAGCAGTCCTCCTAGCGGGAGGGCCGCCTACAATGAGCAGTTCTTC. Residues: CASSPPSGRAAYNEQFF.